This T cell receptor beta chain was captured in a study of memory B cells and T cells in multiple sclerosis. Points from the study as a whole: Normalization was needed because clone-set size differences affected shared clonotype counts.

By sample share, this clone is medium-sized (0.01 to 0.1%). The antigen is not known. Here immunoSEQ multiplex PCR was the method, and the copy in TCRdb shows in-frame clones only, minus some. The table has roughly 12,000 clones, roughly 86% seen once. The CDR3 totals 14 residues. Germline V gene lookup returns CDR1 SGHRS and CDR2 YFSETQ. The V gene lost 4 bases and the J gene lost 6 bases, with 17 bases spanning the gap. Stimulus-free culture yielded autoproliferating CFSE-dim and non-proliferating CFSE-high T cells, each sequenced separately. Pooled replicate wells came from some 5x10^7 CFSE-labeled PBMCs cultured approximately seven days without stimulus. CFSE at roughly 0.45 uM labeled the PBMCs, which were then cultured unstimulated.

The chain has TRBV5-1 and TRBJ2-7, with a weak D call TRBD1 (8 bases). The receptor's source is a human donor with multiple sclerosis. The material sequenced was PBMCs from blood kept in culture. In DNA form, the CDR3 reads TGCGCCAGCAGCGCGGGCACAGGGGGGGGCGAGCAGTACTTC. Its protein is CASSAGTGGGEQYF.